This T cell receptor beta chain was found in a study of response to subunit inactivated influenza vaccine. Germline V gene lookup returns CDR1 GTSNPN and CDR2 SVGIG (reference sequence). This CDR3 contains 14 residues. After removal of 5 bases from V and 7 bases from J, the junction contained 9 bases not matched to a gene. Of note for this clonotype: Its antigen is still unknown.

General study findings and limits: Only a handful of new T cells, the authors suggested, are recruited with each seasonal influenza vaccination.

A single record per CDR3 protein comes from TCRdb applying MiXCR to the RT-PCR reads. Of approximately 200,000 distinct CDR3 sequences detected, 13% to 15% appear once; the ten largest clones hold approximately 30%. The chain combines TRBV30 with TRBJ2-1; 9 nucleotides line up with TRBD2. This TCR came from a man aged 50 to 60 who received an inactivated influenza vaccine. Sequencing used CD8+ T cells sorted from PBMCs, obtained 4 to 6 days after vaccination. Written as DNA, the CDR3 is TGTGCCTGGGGTCGGCTAGCGGGATATAATGAGCAGTTCTTC. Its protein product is CAWGRLAGYNEQFF.